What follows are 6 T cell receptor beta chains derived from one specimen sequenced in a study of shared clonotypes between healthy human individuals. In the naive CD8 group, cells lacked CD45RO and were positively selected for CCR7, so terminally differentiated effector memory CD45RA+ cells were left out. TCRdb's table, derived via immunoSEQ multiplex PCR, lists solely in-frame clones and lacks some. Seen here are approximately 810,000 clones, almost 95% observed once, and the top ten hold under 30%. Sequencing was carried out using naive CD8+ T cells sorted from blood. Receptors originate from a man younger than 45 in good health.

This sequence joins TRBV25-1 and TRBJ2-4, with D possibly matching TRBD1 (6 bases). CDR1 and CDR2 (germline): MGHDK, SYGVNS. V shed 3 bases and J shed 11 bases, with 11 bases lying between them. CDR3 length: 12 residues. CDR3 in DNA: TGTGCCAGCAGTGATTACAGGGAAGTTCAGTACTTC. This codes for CASSDYREVQYF.

The CDR3 DNA is TGTGCCAGCAGCTTATCCGAGTCTAACGAGCAGTACTTC. Translation gives CASSLSESNEQYF. The chain has TRBV7-9 and TRBJ2-7, with D hard to call. V was cut by 2 bases and J by 5 bases, with 10 bases left in between. The CDR3 length is 13 residues. The germline gives CDR1 SEHNR, CDR2 FQNEAQ (reference sequence).

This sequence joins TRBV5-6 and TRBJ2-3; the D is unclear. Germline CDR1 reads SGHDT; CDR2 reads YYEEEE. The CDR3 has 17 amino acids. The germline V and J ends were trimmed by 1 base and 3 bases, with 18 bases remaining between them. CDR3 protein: CASSLFATDVGTDTQYF. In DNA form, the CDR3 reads TGTGCCAGCAGCTTGTTTGCGACGGACGTGGGGACAGATACGCAGTATTTT.

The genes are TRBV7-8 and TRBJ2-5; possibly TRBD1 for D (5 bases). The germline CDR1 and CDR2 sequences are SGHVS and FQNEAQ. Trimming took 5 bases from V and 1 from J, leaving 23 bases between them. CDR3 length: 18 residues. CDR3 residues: CASSRRDIPPYSQETQYF. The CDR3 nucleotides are TGTGCCAGCAGCCGCAGGGATATCCCCCCATATTCCCAAGAGACCCAGTACTTC.

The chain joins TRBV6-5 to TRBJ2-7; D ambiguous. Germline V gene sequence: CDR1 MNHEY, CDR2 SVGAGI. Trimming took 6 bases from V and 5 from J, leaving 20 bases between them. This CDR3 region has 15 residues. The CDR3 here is CASRSLPAGQNEQYF. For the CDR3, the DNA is TGTGCCAGCAGGTCTCTCCCCGCAGGTCAGAACGAGCAGTACTTC.

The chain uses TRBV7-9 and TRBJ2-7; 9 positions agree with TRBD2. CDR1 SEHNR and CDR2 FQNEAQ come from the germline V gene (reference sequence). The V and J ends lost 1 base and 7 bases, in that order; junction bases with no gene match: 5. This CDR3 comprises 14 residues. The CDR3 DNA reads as TGTGCCAGCAGCTTAGGTAGCGGGAGATCGGAGCAGTACTTC. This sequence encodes CASSLGSGRSEQYF.